The rows below give T cell receptor beta chains drawn from one sample of a study of shared clonotypes between healthy human individuals. Only in-frame clones appear in the TCRdb table, and some are missing; sequencing was by immunoSEQ multiplex PCR. The data show about 2.2 million clones, with roughly 91% seen just once and over 1.5% held by the top ten. Sequenced material: naive CD8+ T cells from PBMCs. All receptors come from a man aged 18 to 30 in good health. Some clones in this sample may be carry-over from other donors' samples. Each CDR3 is given with its conserved first and last residue. Fields, in order: J gene, V gene, clone size, D gene, CDR3 DNA, CDR3 protein. D genes are given only for firm matches. Only part of the rows carry a size: once, few, many, or a class if the clone is expanded.

J: TRBJ2-2; V: TRBV10-3; size: -; D: TRBD1; DNA: TGTGCCATCAATGAGCATGGGACAGCCAACACCGGGGAGCTGTTTTTT; CDR3: CAINEHGTANTGELFF
J: TRBJ2-2; V: TRBV4-1; size: -; D: -; DNA: TGCGCCAGCAGCCAAGATACCGGGGCCGGCACCGGGGAGCTGTTTTTT; CDR3: CASSQDTGAGTGELFF
J: TRBJ2-3; V: TRBV5-6; size: -; D: -; DNA: TGTGCCAGCAGCTTGGCTAGCACAGATACGCAGTATTTT; CDR3: CASSLASTDTQYF
J: TRBJ2-7; V: TRBV27; size: -; D: -; DNA: TGTGCCAGCAGTTTCTTAGGGGGGTACTCCTACGAGCAGTACTTC; CDR3: CASSFLGGYSYEQYF
J: TRBJ2-3; V: TRBV6-1; size: once; D: -; DNA: TGTGCCAGCAGGGTCTTGGGCAGAGATACGCAGTATTTT; CDR3: CASRVLGRDTQYF
J: TRBJ2-1; V: TRBV27; size: -; D: -; DNA: TGTGCCAGCAGTTTATCCCTTGGAGGCGAGCAGTTCTTC; CDR3: CASSLSLGGEQFF
J: TRBJ2-3; V: TRBV30; size: -; D: TRBD2; DNA: TGTGCCTGGATGGGACTAGCGGGAGGAAGGTGGTCAGATACGCAGTATTTT; CDR3: CAWMGLAGGRWSDTQYF
J: TRBJ1-4; V: TRBV7-9; size: -; D: -; DNA: TGTGCCAGCAGCGTCAAAGGGACTAATGAAAAACTGTTTTTT; CDR3: CASSVKGTNEKLFF
J: TRBJ2-7; V: TRBV4-3; size: once; D: -; DNA: TGCGCCAGCAGCCAAGAACACTCTAGGGACGGCCCCTACGAGCAGTACTTC; CDR3: CASSQEHSRDGPYEQYF
J: TRBJ2-7; V: TRBV11-2; size: -; D: -; DNA: TGTGCCAGCAGCTTAGATTTAGGGGTCTTCACCTACGAGCAGTACTTC; CDR3: CASSLDLGVFTYEQYF
J: TRBJ2-7; V: TRBV19; size: few; D: TRBD1; DNA: TGTGCCAGTAGGGGACAGGGGGCCTACGAGCAGTACTTC; CDR3: CASRGQGAYEQYF
J: TRBJ1-5; V: TRBV6-1; size: -; D: TRBD1; DNA: TGTGCCAGCGCGGACAGGGGTAATCAGCCCCAGCATTTT; CDR3: CASADRGNQPQHF
J: TRBJ2-7; V: TRBV5-1; size: -; D: -; DNA: TGCGCCAGCAGCGTCCTGGGACCGACCTACGAGCAGTACTTC; CDR3: CASSVLGPTYEQYF
J: TRBJ2-1; V: TRBV28; size: -; D: -; DNA: TGTGCCAGCAAAGGCGGGATCTCCTACAATGAGCAGTTCTTC; CDR3: CASKGGISYNEQFF
J: TRBJ2-7; V: TRBV19; size: -; D: TRBD1; DNA: TGTGCCAGTAGTATGGGGACAGCCTCCTACGAGCAGTACTTC; CDR3: CASSMGTASYEQYF
J: TRBJ2-7; V: TRBV7-6; size: -; D: TRBD2; DNA: TGTGCCAGCAGCTTAGCCGCGGGAGGCGGTTCGTACGAGCAGTACTTC; CDR3: CASSLAAGGGSYEQYF
J: TRBJ2-7; V: TRBV5-1; size: once; D: -; DNA: TGCGCCAGCAGCCCGGTGAGGGATATCCACGAGCAGTACTTC; CDR3: CASSPVRDIHEQYF
J: TRBJ1-1; V: TRBV5-8; size: -; D: -; DNA: TGTGCCAGCAGTTTGCTCTTTACAGGGCTCATGAACACTGAAGCTTTCTTT; CDR3: CASSLLFTGLMNTEAFF
J: TRBJ1-2; V: TRBV27; size: once; D: -; DNA: TGTGCCAGCAGGGGGCCGCGTGAGGACGCTAACTATGGCTACACCTTC; CDR3: CASRGPREDANYGYTF
J: TRBJ2-3; V: TRBV28; size: once; D: TRBD2; DNA: TGTGCCAGCACTCGACTTGAACTAGCGGGAGCCATAAGCACAGATACGCAGTATTTT; CDR3: CASTRLELAGAISTDTQYF
J: TRBJ2-5; V: TRBV7-9; size: -; D: -; DNA: TGTGCCAGCAGCCCTGGGTGGGCAGAGACCCAGTACTTC; CDR3: CASSPGWAETQYF
J: TRBJ2-1; V: TRBV5-1; size: -; D: TRBD2; DNA: TGCGCCAGCAGCTTGCGCCCTGGGACTAGCGGGAGGGCCTTCAATGAGCAGTTCTTC; CDR3: CASSLRPGTSGRAFNEQFF
J: TRBJ2-1; V: TRBV28; size: -; D: -; DNA: TGTGCCAGCAATAGAGGCTCCTACAATGAGCAGTTCTTC; CDR3: CASNRGSYNEQFF
J: TRBJ2-2; V: TRBV9; size: -; D: -; DNA: TGTGCCAGCAGCACCCAGGTGGAGGGCGGAAACACCGGGGAGCTGTTTTTT; CDR3: CASSTQVEGGNTGELFF
J: TRBJ2-7; V: TRBV13; size: -; D: -; DNA: TGTGCCAGCAGTCCAGGCTTGGATTACGAGCAGTACTTC; CDR3: CASSPGLDYEQYF
J: TRBJ2-7; V: TRBV27; size: -; D: -; DNA: TGTGCCAGCAGTTTAGACGCCAACAGGGTCTACGAGCAGTACTTC; CDR3: CASSLDANRVYEQYF
J: TRBJ2-3; V: TRBV13; size: -; D: TRBD1; DNA: TGTGCCAGCAGCTCCCCGGGACAGGGAAGCACAGATACGCAGTATTTT; CDR3: CASSSPGQGSTDTQYF
J: TRBJ2-7; V: TRBV28; size: -; D: -; DNA: TGTGCCAGCAGTTCTCCCCCTCTAGCAGGGCCCTACGAGCAGTACTTC; CDR3: CASSSPPLAGPYEQYF